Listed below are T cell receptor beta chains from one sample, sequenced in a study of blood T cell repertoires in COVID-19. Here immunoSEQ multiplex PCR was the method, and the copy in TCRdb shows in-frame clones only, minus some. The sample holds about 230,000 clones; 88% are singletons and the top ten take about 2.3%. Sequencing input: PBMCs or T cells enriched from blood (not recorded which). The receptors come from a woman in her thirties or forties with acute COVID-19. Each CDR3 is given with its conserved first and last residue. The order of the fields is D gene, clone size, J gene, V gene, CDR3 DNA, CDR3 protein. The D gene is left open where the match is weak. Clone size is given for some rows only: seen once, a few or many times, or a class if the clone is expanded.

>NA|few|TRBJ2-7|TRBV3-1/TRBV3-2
TGTGCCAGCAGCCAAGTGTTGACAGGCCCGACCTACGAGCAGTACTTC
CASSQVLTGPTYEQYF
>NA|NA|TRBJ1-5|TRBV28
TGTGCCAGCAGAACCCCAGGGGCAGGCAATCAGCCCCAGCATTTT
CASRTPGAGNQPQHF
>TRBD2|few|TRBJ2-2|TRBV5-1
TGCGCCAGCAGCTTGATTATAAGCTCTAGCGGGAGCACCGGGGAGCTGTTTTTT
CASSLIISSSGSTGELFF
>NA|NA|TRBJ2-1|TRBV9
TGTGCCAGCAGCGCCCGACCGGACAGCTACAATGAGCAGTTCTTC
CASSARPDSYNEQFF
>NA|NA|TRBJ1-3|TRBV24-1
TGTGCCACCAGTGATTCCGACACGAGAAACACCATATATTTT
CATSDSDTRNTIYF
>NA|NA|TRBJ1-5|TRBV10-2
TGCGCCAGCAGTGACTTTTTGTATCAGCCCCAGCATTTT
CASSDFLYQPQHF
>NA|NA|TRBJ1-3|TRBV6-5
TGTGCCAGCAGTTATGCAGGGCCCTCTGGAAACACCATATATTTT
CASSYAGPSGNTIYF
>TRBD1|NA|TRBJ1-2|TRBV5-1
TGCGCCAGCGCAGACACAGGGGGCAACTATGGCTACACCTTC
CASADTGGNYGYTF
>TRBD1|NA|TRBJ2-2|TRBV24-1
TGTGCCACCAGTGAGACCCCGGGACAGGGGAAAAAGGGGGAGCTGTTTTTT
CATSETPGQGKKGELFF
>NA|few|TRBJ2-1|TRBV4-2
TGTGCCAGCAGCCAAGAGAGCGTCGCCTACAATGAGCAGTTCTTC
CASSQESVAYNEQFF
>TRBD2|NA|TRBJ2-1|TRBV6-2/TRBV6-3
TGTGCCAGCAGTTACTCGGCTAGCGGCTACAATGAGCAGTTCTTC
CASSYSASGYNEQFF
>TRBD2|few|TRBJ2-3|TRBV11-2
TGTGCCAGCAGCCCTGGACTAGCCCGGATGGGGAATACGCAGTATTTT
CASSPGLARMGNTQYF
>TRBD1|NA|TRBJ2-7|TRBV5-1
TGCGCCAGCAGCACGTACCAGGGGGCGGGCGAGCAGTACTTC
CASSTYQGAGEQYF
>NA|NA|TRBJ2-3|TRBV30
TGTGCCTGGAATCCTAGCGACTGGGATACGCAGTATTTT
CAWNPSDWDTQYF
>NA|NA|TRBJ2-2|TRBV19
TGTGCCAGTAGTATGATTTCCCCGGCCGGGGAGCTGTTTTTT
CASSMISPAGELFF
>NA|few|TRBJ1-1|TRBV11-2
TGTGCCAGCAGCTTAGAAATTGGGCGAACTGAAGCTTTCTTT
CASSLEIGRTEAFF
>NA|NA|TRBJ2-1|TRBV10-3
TGTGCCATCAGTGGTTTCGCAGGGGTTGGAAGCAATGAGCAGTTCTTC
CAISGFAGVGSNEQFF
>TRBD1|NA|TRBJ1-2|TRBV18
TGTGCCAGCTCACCGTCAGGGGGAAACTATGGCTACACCTTC
CASSPSGGNYGYTF
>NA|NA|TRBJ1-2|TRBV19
TGTGCCAGTAGTATGAGGTACTATGGCTACACCTTC
CASSMRYYGYTF
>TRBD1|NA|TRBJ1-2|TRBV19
TGTGCCAGTAGTACGGGACAGAGTAACTATGGCTACACCTTC
CASSTGQSNYGYTF
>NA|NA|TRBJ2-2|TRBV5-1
TGCGCCAGCAGCCCGGTGAGAGGCTCAGTTTATAACACCGGGGAGCTGTTTTTT
CASSPVRGSVYNTGELFF
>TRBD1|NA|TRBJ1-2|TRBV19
TGTGCCATTGGTCGACAGGGCGACTACACCTTC
CAIGRQGDYTF
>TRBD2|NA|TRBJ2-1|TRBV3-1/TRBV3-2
TGTGCCAGCAGCCAAGGGCGGGGGGCCAGGGATGAGCAGTTCTTC
CASSQGRGARDEQFF
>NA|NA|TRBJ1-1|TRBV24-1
TGTGCCACCAGGCCCGGGGGGACAAGTGGGAACACTGAAGCTTTCTTT
CATRPGGTSGNTEAFF
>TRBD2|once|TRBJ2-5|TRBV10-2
TGCGCCAGCAGTGAGTCGAATTCGGGGGGGGAGACCCAGTACTTC
CASSESNSGGETQYF
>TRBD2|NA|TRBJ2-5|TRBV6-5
TGTGCCAGCAGTTACGGGCCAGCGGGGGGGCTAGAGACCCAGTACTTC
CASSYGPAGGLETQYF
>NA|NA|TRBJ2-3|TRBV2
TGTGCCAGCAGGGTCGACATTCGTAGCACAGATACGCAGTATTTT
CASRVDIRSTDTQYF
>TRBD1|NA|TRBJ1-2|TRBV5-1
TGCGCCAGCAGCCCGAGACAGGGGAACTATGGCTACACCTTC
CASSPRQGNYGYTF
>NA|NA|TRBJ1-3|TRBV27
TGTGCCAGCAGCTTAGGAAGCGCCCTTGGAAACACCATATATTTT
CASSLGSALGNTIYF
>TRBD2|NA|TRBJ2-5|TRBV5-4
TGTGCCAGCACCACGACCAGGGGACTAGCGGGAGAACTGGAGACCCAGTACTTC
CASTTTRGLAGELETQYF
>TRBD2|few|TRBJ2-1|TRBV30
TGTGCCTGGACTAGCGGGGGCTACAATGAGCAGTTCTTC
CAWTSGGYNEQFF
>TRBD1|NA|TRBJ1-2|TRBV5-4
TGTGCCAGCAGCTCTCCCCCGCCGGGACAGGGTATCTATGGCTACACCTTC
CASSSPPPGQGIYGYTF
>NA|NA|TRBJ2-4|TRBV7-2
TGTGCCAGCAGCTTGTGGGGGCGGACAGAGTCCTTCAAAAACATTCAGTACTTC
CASSLWGRTESFKNIQYF
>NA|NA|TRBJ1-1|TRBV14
TGTGCCAGCAGCCCACAGGGACGTGCTGAAGCTTTCTTT
CASSPQGRAEAFF
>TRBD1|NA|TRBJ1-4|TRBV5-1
TGCGCCAGCAGCTTGAGACAGGGCGGCGGTGAAAAACTGTTTTTT
CASSLRQGGGEKLFF
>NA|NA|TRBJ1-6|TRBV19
TGTGCCAGTAGTATAGTACAGACTAATTCACCCCTCCACTTT
CASSIVQTNSPLHF
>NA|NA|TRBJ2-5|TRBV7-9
TGTGCCAGCAGCTTATTTGGGGGAGGTTTGGAAACCCAGTACTTC
CASSLFGGGLETQYF
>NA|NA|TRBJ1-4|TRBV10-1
TGCGCCAGCAGTGAGTCCGCAACTAATGAAAAACTGTTTTTT
CASSESATNEKLFF
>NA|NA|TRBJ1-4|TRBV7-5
TGTGCCAGGTTCCTAAGCCGGGATGAAAAACTGTTTTTT
CARFLSRDEKLFF
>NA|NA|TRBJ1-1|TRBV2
TGTGCCAGCAGTGATCACACAGGGAGCACTGAAGCTTTCTTT
CASSDHTGSTEAFF
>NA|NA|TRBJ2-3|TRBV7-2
TGTGCCAGCAGTTCCGAGGGCGCCACAGATACGCAGTATTTT
CASSSEGATDTQYF
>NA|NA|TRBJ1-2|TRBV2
TGTGCCAGCAGTGAAAGGCCATCGGGTGGCTACACCTTC
CASSERPSGGYTF
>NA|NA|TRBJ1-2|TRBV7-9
TGTGCCAGCAGCTTAGGCAGACAGGCGCACTATGGCTACACCTTC
CASSLGRQAHYGYTF
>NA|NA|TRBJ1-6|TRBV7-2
TGTGCCAGCAGCTTATTTTCCGGGAATTCACCCCTCCACTTT
CASSLFSGNSPLHF